This T cell receptor (beta chain) was recorded in a study of blood T cell repertoires in COVID-19. Clones were read by immunoSEQ multiplex PCR, and TCRdb kept only the in-frame ones, dropping some. Here the sample spans around 260,000 clones, 75% to 90% being singletons. Trimming cost V 5 bases and J 4 bases, with 14 bases left between them. The CDR3 length is 14 residues. CDR1 MGHDK and CDR2 SYGVNS come from the germline V gene. This receptor was identified in a man aged 25 to 40 with acute or convalescent COVID-19. Material for sequencing was peripheral blood. The chain carries TRBV25-1 and TRBJ1-2, with no clear D. CDR3 DNA: TGTGCCAGCAGTCAGTCCTCAACAGCCTATGGCTACACCTTC. Its translation: CASSQSSTAYGYTF.